These 27 T cell receptor beta chains were sequenced from one sample in a study of T cells after yellow fever vaccination. TCRdb processed the 5' RACE reads anew with MiXCR; each CDR3 protein has one entry. The table shows 450,000 to 550,000 distinct CDR3 sequences, with about 19% occurring only once. Material: PBMCs, obtained 15 days after the yellow fever booster vaccination. These receptors were taken from a man aged 25 to 40 who received the YFV17D yellow fever vaccine.

The chain is built from TRBV10-2 and TRBJ2-1, with a tentative D call TRBD2 (5 bases). Germline loops: CDR1 WSHSY, CDR2 SAAADI. V lost 3 bases and J 8 bases, leaving 14 bases between the germline ends. The CDR3 is 14 residues long. The CDR3 loop is CASSDPASTDEQFF. CDR3 nucleotide sequence: TGCGCCAGCAGTGACCCGGCTAGCACCGATGAGCAGTTCTTC.

This clonotype showed up just a few times. This rearrangement joins TRBV29-1 to TRBJ2-5, with D tentatively TRBD1 (6 bases). The CDR3 sequence is 13 residues long. Germline assignment: CDR1 SQVTM and CDR2 ANQGSEA. Trimming took 3 bases from V and 4 from J, leaving 12 bases between them. The CDR3 coding sequence is TGCAGCGTTGATCCCAGGGGTGTAGAGACCCAGTACTTC. It yields the protein CSVDPRGVETQYF.

This clonotype was picked up a small number of times. The chain couples TRBV29-1 to TRBJ2-1; 8 bases line up with TRBD2. Germline values: CDR1 SQVTM, CDR2 ANQGSEA. V lost 3 bases and J lost 8; bases outside the gene matches: 3. CDR3 length: 12 amino acids. DNA of the CDR3: TGCAGCGTTGATAGCGGGGTAGATGAGCAGTTCTTC. It is translated as CSVDSGVDEQFF.

This clonotype was detected many times. The genes are TRBV20-1 and TRBJ2-2; D gene unclear. In germline, CDR1 is DFQATT, CDR2 SNEGSKA (reference sequence). The V end lost 3 bases, the J end lost 4 bases, and 9 bases lay between the germline ends. There are 13 residues in the CDR3. The CDR3 here is CSARRESTGELFF. DNA of the CDR3: TGCAGTGCTAGGAGAGAGTCCACCGGGGAGCTGTTTTTT.

In its sample, this clonotype was seen a few times. The chain employs TRBV21-1 and TRBJ2-2; TRBD1 was called by the table and not checked on the DNA. TRBV21-1 is a pseudogene locus. The CDR3 is 17 residues long. CDR3 in DNA: TGTGCCAGCAGCAAAAGCGCAGGGAGGGGGCACACCGGGGAGCTGTTTTTT. It translates to CASSKSAGRGHTGELFF.

The V gene is TRBV12-3 or TRBV12-4, the J gene TRBJ2-2; D gene uncertain. V lost 3 bases and J 4 bases, leaving 9 bases between the germline ends. The CDR3 is made up of 14 amino acids. Written as DNA, the CDR3 is TGTGCCAGCAGTTTTGAAAGAATCACCGGGGAGCTGTTTTTT. It specifies CASSFERITGELFF.

This clonotype occurred a few times. The J gene is TRBJ1-4, the V gene TRBV27, with 7 positions matching TRBD1. The CDR3 contains 13 residues. J was trimmed by 10 bases and V by 6 bases; bases with no gene match: 8. Germline-derived CDR1 and CDR2 are MNHEY and SMNVEV (reference sequence). CDR3 residues: CASSPTGFGKLFF. Written as DNA, the CDR3 is TGTGCCAGCAGCCCGACAGGGTTTGGAAAACTGTTTTTT.

The genes are TRBV6-5 and TRBJ2-2; unclear D gene. CDR3 length: 11 amino acids. The germline V gene has CDR1 MNHEY and CDR2 SVGAGI. CDR3 sequence reads: CASRTVGELFF. CDR3 in DNA: TGTGCGTCGCGAACGGTCGGGGAGCTGTTTTTT.

This chain links TRBV28 with TRBJ1-3; tentative D call: TRBD1 (5 bases). Germline CDR1 reads MDHEN; CDR2 reads SYDVKM. V was trimmed by 4 bases and J by 0 bases, leaving 7 bases between them. The CDR3 is 14 residues long. CDR3 protein: CASSWGSSGNTIYF. CDR3 DNA sequence: TGTGCCAGCAGTTGGGGCAGCTCTGGAAACACCATATATTTT.

This clonotype was counted between two and nine times. This chain links TRBV6-2 or TRBV6-3 with TRBJ2-1, with a possible D match to TRBD1 (6 bases). Trimming left V 4 bases short and J 6 bases short, with 7 bases between. This CDR3 has 12 residues. Germline V gene lookup returns CDR1 MNHEY and CDR2 SVGEGT. DNA of the CDR3: TGTGCCAGCAGTTGGGGGCTCAATGAGCAGTTCTTC. The encoded protein is CASSWGLNEQFF.

This chain links TRBV7-9 with TRBJ2-7; weak D call: TRBD2 (6 bases). The CDR3 consists of 13 residues. Per germline, CDR1 SEHNR and CDR2 FQNEAQ (reference sequence). V lost 1 base and J 10 bases, leaving 14 bases between the germline ends. The CDR3 DNA reads as TGTGCCAGCAGCTTAGAGGGAGGAGGTTTCCAGTACTTC. Translated: CASSLEGGGFQYF.

The genes are TRBV4-1 and TRBJ2-1, with a weak D call TRBD2 (5 bases). Trimming shortened V by 0 bases and J by 5 bases, and 14 bases separated the two germline ends. There are 16 residues in the CDR3. Germline CDR1 reads MGHRA; CDR2 reads YSYEKL. CDR3 protein: CASSQEWLAGDNEQFF. CDR3 bases: TGCGCCAGCAGCCAAGAGTGGCTAGCTGGGGACAATGAGCAGTTCTTC.

This chain links TRBV12-3 or TRBV12-4 with TRBJ1-1, with 7 bases that match TRBD1. The CDR3 is 14 residues long. J lost 4 bases, V lost 5 bases, and 7 bases had no gene match. CDR3 sequence: CASSAEGATTEAFF. CDR3 DNA: TGTGCCAGCAGTGCCGAGGGGGCCACCACTGAAGCTTTCTTT.

This clonotype has just a few counts. The J gene is TRBJ2-1, the V gene TRBV29-1; D is ambiguous. There are 11 residues in the CDR3. Germline V gene lookup returns CDR1 SQVTM and CDR2 ANQGSEA. The V and J ends lost 1 base and 10 bases respectively, with 8 bases between them. The CDR3: CSVEGVREQFF. CDR3 nucleotides: TGCAGCGTTGAAGGTGTGCGGGAGCAGTTCTTC.

The V call is TRBV25-1, the J call TRBJ1-1; D ambiguous. Looked up from germline, CDR1 is MGHDK and CDR2 is SYGVNS. This CDR3 has 13 amino acids. The germline V and J ends were trimmed by 5 bases and 2 bases, with 9 bases remaining between them. DNA for the CDR3: TGTGCCAGCAGTAAGACCTATAACACTGAAGCTTTCTTT. The encoded protein is CASSKTYNTEAFF.

In its sample, this clonotype was seen a few times. The genes are TRBV19 and TRBJ2-7, with D tentatively TRBD1 (6 bases). CDR1 and CDR2 (germline): LNHDA, SQIVND (reference sequence). CDR3 length equals 14 residues. Trimming pared 6 bases from V and 2 bases from J, leaving 14 bases between. The CDR3 is CASSRPGATYEQYF. CDR3 sequence (DNA): TGTGCCAGTAGCAGGCCAGGGGCGACCTACGAGCAGTACTTC.

The rearrangement uses TRBV2 and TRBJ1-5; maybe TRBD1 (5 bases). From germline, CDR1 is SNHLY and CDR2 FYNNEI. V was shortened by 5 bases and J by 3 bases, with 8 bases between the two germline ends. The CDR3 has 13 amino acids. CDR3 DNA: TGTGCCAGCAGTCGACAGTCCAATCAGCCCCAGCATTTT. Translation gives CASSRQSNQPQHF.

This chain links TRBV5-6 with TRBJ1-2; possibly TRBD1 for D (5 bases). Trimming removed 4 bases from V and 4 bases from J, with 20 bases in between. The CDR3 is 16 residues long. The germline V gene encodes CDR1 SGHDT and CDR2 YYEEEE. CDR3 bases: TGTGCCAGCAGCCCTACGTTCGAAGGGGTTCGCTATGGCTACACCTTC. Protein sequence: CASSPTFEGVRYGYTF.

This clonotype has more than one count but fewer than ten. The V and J genes are TRBV24-1 and TRBJ2-2; 7 nucleotides match TRBD2. Trimming took 0 bases from V and 2 from J; bases not matched to a gene: 5. Germline V gives CDR1 KGHDR, CDR2 SFDVKD. The CDR3 loop spans 17 amino acids. The CDR3 spells CATSDLHRGDNTGELFF. In DNA form, the CDR3 reads TGTGCCACCAGTGATTTGCACCGGGGGGATAACACCGGGGAGCTGTTTTTT.

This clonotype was seen more than once but under ten times. The chain recombines TRBV9 with TRBJ2-5; 7 nucleotides match TRBD1. The germline V gene encodes CDR1 SGDLS and CDR2 YYNGEE. The CDR3 runs 14 residues. V gave up 3 bases and J gave up 3 bases; unmatched junction bases: 5. DNA for the CDR3: TGTGCCAGCAGCGCGCTCGGGACAGAAGAGACCCAGTACTTC. Translation gives CASSALGTEETQYF.

This clonotype was recorded a few times. V usage is TRBV2 and J usage is TRBJ2-3; D is unclear. The CDR3 totals 14 residues. Germline loops: CDR1 SNHLY, CDR2 FYNNEI. The ends were cut back, 8 bases at V and 1 base at J, with 13 bases in the middle. This chain's CDR3 is CASAVGARTDTQYF. DNA of the CDR3: TGTGCCAGCGCGGTGGGCGCCCGCACAGATACGCAGTATTTT.

This clonotype was counted between two and nine times. The V gene is TRBV18, the J gene TRBJ2-1; possible D gene TRBD2, 5 bases. Deletions cut 3 bases from V and 13 bases from J, with 16 bases between. The CDR3 contains 13 residues. Per germline, CDR1 KGHSH and CDR2 LQKENI. This chain's CDR3 is CASSPPDERGQFF. CDR3 bases: TGTGCCAGCTCACCCCCGGATGAACGGGGTCAGTTCTTC.

This clonotype came up a few times. This sequence joins TRBV7-9 and TRBJ2-7; D possibly corresponds to TRBD2 (6 bases). The germline V gene has CDR1 SEHNR and CDR2 FQNEAQ (reference sequence). This CDR3 has 12 amino acids. V lost 3 bases to trimming and J lost 6 bases, with 9 bases between them. The chain's CDR3 is CASSLGDSEQYF. The CDR3, as DNA: TGTGCCAGCAGCTTGGGGGACTCCGAGCAGTACTTC.

The rearrangement uses TRBV12-3 or TRBV12-4 and TRBJ2-3, with D possibly matching TRBD2 (5 bases). The CDR3 consists of 16 residues. V lost 4 bases and J lost 3, with 17 bases in between. The DNA of the CDR3 is TGTGCCAGCAGTTCCATGATAGCGACCCTTACAGATACGCAGTATTTT. Residues: CASSSMIATLTDTQYF.

The rearrangement uses TRBV7-2 and TRBJ2-5; D uncertain. Germline V lookup: CDR1 SGHTA, CDR2 FQGNSA. V lost 2 bases and J 1 base, leaving 11 bases between the germline ends. This CDR3 contains 15 residues. CDR3 protein: CASSLSRATQETQYF. CDR3 in DNA: TGTGCCAGCAGCTTATCCCGGGCTACCCAAGAGACCCAGTACTTC. Drawing the rest from reference TRBV7-2 and TRBJ2-5, the complete variable domain is GAGVSQSPSNKVTEKGKDVELRCDPISGHTALYWYRQSLGQGLEFLIYFQGNSAPDKSGLPSDRFSAERTGGSVSTLTIQRTQQEDSAVYLCASSLSRATQETQYFGPGTRLLVL.

This clonotype has only a few counts. The rearrangement links TRBV29-1 to TRBJ2-3; possibly TRBD1 for D (5 bases). The CDR3 covers 14 residues. Between the trimmed V and J ends, which lost 4 bases and 0 bases, there was a span of 11 bases. The germline gives CDR1 SQVTM, CDR2 ANQGSEA. CDR3: CSVGLAGSTDTQYF. In nucleotides, the CDR3 is TGCAGCGTTGGGTTGGCAGGGAGCACAGATACGCAGTATTTT.

The CDR3: CASSSVTRGQKKETQYF. The CDR3 DNA reads TGCGCCAGCAGCTCGGTCACCCGGGGACAGAAGAAAGAGACCCAGTACTTC. The chain combines TRBV5-1 with TRBJ2-5, with TRBD1 matching 7 bases. Germline CDR1 reads SGHRS; CDR2 reads YFSETQ. V was clipped by 3 bases and J by 3 bases; unmatched bases: 14. The CDR3 is 17 residues long.